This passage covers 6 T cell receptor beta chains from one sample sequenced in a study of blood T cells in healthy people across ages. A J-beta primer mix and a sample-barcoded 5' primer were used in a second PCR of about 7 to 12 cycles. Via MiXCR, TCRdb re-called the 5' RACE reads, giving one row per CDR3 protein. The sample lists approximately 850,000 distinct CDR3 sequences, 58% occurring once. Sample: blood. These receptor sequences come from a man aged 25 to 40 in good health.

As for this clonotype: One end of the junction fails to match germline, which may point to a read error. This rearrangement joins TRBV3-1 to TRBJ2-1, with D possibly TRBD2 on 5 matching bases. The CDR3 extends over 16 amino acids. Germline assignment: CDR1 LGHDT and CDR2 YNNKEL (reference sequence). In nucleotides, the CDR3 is TGTGCCAGCAGCCAAGACCCGGGGAGTGGGTACAGTGAGCAGTTCTTC. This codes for CASSQDPGSGYSEQFF.

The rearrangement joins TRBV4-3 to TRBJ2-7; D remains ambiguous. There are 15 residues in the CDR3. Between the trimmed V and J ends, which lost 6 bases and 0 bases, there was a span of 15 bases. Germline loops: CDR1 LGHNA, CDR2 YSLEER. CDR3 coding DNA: TGCGCCAGCAGTACCTTTTTAGCTAGCTCCTACGAGCAGTACTTC. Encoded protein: CASSTFLASSYEQYF.

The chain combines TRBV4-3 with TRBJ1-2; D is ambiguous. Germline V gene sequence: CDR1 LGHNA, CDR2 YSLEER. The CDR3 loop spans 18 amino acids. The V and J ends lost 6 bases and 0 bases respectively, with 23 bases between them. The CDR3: CASSPTRINPAANYGYTF. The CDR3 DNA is TGCGCCAGCAGTCCGACCAGAATCAATCCCGCAGCTAACTATGGCTACACCTTC.

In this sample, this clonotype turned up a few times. The CDR3 nucleotides are TGTGCCAGCACCCTGACAAGGGGGGAGACCCAGTACTTC. Its protein is CASTLTRGETQYF. The chain joins TRBV7-2 to TRBJ2-5; maybe TRBD1 (6 bases). Germline V gene sequence: CDR1 SGHTA, CDR2 FQGNSA. The CDR3 spans 13 residues. Trimming cost V 7 bases and J 5 bases, with 14 bases left between them. The complete variable domain, with remaining parts taken from reference TRBV7-2 and TRBJ2-5, reads GAGVSQSPSNKVTEKGKDVELRCDPISGHTALYWYRQSLGQGLEFLIYFQGNSAPDKSGLPSDRFSAERTGGSVSTLTIQRTQQEDSAVYLCASTLTRGETQYFGPGTRLLVL.

CDR3 bases: TGCAGTGCCATGCGGATGGGAGTCGATAATTTATTCAATGAGCAGTTCTTC. This codes for CSAMRMGVDNLFNEQFF. The chain combines TRBV20-1 with TRBJ2-1; D might be TRBD2 (5 bases). CDR1 is DFQATT, CDR2 SNEGSKA, per germline (reference sequence). The CDR3 is 17 residues long. The V end lost 6 bases, the J end lost 6 bases, and 27 bases lay between the germline ends.

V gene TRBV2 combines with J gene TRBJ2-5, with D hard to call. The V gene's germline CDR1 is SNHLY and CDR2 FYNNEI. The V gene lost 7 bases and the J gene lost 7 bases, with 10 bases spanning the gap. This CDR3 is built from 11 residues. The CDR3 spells CASMTLGTQYF. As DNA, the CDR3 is TGTGCCAGCATGACGTTGGGGACCCAGTACTTC.